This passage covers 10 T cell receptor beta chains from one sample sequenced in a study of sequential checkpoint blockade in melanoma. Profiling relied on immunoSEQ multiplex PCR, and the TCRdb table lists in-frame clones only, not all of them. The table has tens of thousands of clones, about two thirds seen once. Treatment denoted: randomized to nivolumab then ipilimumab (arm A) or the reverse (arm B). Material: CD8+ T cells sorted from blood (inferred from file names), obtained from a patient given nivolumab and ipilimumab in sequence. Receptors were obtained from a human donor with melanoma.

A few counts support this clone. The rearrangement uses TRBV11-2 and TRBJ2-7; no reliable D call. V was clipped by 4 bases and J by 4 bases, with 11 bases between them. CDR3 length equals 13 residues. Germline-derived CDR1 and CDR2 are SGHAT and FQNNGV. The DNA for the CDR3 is TGTGCCAGCAGCTCCTCCCTAGGTTACGAGCAGTACTTC. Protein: CASSSSLGYEQYF.

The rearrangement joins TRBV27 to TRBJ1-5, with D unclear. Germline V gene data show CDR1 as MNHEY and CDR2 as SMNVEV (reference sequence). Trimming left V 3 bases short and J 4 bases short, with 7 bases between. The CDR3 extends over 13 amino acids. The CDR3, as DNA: TGTGCCAGCAGTTTCGGTCCAAATCAGCCCCAGCATTTT. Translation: CASSFGPNQPQHF.

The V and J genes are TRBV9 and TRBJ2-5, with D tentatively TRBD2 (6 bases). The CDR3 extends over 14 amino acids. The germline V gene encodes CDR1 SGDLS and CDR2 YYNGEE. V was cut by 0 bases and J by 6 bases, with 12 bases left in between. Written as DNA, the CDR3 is TGTGCCAGCAGCGTAGGGGTAGGGACTCAGACCCAGTACTTC. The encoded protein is CASSVGVGTQTQYF. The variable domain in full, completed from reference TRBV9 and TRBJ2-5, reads DSGVTQTPKHLITATGQRVTLRCSPRSGDLSVYWYQQSLDQGLQFLIQYYNGEERAKGNILERFSAQQFPDLHSELNLSSLELGDSALYFCASSVGVGTQTQYFGPGTRLLVL.

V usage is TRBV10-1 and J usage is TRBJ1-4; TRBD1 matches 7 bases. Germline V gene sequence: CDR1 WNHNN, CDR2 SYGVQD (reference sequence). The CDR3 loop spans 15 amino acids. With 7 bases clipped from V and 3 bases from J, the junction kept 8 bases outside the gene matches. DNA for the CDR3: TGCGCCAGCACCCTATGGGACAGACCTAATGAAAAACTGTTTTTT. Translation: CASTLWDRPNEKLFF.

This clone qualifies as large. CDR3 sequence (DNA): TGTGCCAGCAGCTTAGCTTTGGCCCAGGGCTACACCTTC. This sequence encodes CASSLALAQGYTF. The chain is built from TRBV7-9 and TRBJ1-2; D gene ambiguous. Germline V lookup: CDR1 SEHNR, CDR2 FQNEAQ (reference sequence). V was shortened by 0 bases and J by 8 bases, with 10 bases between the two germline ends. The CDR3 totals 13 residues.

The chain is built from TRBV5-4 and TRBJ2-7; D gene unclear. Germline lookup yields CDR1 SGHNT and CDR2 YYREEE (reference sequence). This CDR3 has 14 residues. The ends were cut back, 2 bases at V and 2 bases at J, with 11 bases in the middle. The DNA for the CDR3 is TGTGCCAGCAGCTTTAACGGTGAAACCTACGAGCAGTACTTC. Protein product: CASSFNGETYEQYF.

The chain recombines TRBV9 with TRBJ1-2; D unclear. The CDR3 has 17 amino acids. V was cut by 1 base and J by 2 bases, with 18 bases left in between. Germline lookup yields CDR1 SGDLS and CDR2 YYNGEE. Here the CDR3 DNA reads TGTGCCAGCAGCGTATCGGTAGAGGCACCTTCAAACTATGGCTACACCTTC. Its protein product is CASSVSVEAPSNYGYTF.

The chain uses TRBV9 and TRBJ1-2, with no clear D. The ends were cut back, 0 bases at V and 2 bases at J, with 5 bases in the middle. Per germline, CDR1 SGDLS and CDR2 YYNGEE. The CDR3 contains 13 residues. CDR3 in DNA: TGTGCCAGCAGCGTAGTGGCCAACTATGGCTACACCTTC. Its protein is CASSVVANYGYTF.

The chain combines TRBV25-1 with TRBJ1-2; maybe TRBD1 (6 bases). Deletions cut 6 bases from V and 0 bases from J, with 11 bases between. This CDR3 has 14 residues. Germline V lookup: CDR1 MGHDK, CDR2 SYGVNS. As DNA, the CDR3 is TGTGCCAGCAGAGAACAGGGCTCTAACTATGGCTACACCTTC. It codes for CASREQGSNYGYTF.

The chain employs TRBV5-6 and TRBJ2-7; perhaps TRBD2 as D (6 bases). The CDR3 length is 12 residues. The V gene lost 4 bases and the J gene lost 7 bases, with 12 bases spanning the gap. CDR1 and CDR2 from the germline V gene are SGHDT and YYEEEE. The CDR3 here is CASSLSGGEQYV. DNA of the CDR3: TGTGCCAGCAGCCTCTCTGGAGGGGAGCAGTACGTC.